Sequencing of this T cell receptor (beta chain) was carried out in a study of cytotoxic CD8 clonotypes in ibrutinib-treated CLL. Overall study context: Response sampling occurred after a median around 12 months of treatment (range 6 to 36).

TCRdb's table, derived via immunoSEQ multiplex PCR, lists solely in-frame clones and lacks some. The sample lists about 130,000 clones, approximately 85% occurring once. Study-wide results and limits: Baseline levels of clonality went above those of age-matched healthy donors and moved with circulating CD8+ T-cell counts.

In the case of this clone: What it recognizes is unknown.

The CDR3 runs 15 residues. V was clipped by 4 bases and J by 3 bases, with 16 bases between them. Germline V gene sequence: CDR1 KGHSY, CDR2 FQNENV. Material: PBMCs, obtained after 24 months of ibrutinib treatment. This receptor was obtained from a human donor with chronic lymphocytic leukemia. The chain uses TRBV16 and TRBJ2-7; tentatively, D is TRBD2 (6 bases). The CDR3 spells CASSPRGSGVYEQYF. The CDR3 DNA reads as TGTGCCAGCAGCCCTAGAGGTAGCGGAGTCTACGAGCAGTACTTC. Supplemented by reference TRBV16 and TRBJ2-7, the full variable domain reads GEEVAQTPKHLVRGEGQKAKLYCAPIKGHSYVFWYQQVLKNEFKFLISFQNENVFDETGMPKERFSAKCLPNSPCSLEIQATKLEDSAVYFCASSPRGSGVYEQYFGPGTRLTVT.